What follows is one T cell receptor beta chain and its context. The record originates from a study of blood T cell repertoires in COVID-19. Overall study: Sites in the United States, Italy and Spain provided acute and convalescent COVID-19 samples.

This CDR3 spans 17 amino acids. V lost 4 bases and J 3 bases, leaving 20 bases between the germline ends. Germline lookup yields CDR1 LNHNV and CDR2 YYDKDF (reference sequence). Source study methods: The authors estimated nucleated cell counts from reference gene primer amplification. Assay used: immunoSEQ multiplex PCR; TCRdb lists only in-frame clones, some missing. D and trimming were read from the DNA, whereas the V and J calls and clone size are those reported in that table. Of 30,000 or so clones in the sample, roughly 87% were seen once. The chain is built from TRBV15 and TRBJ2-3, with D tentatively TRBD1 (6 bases). Sequencing was carried out using peripheral blood. The TCR sequence derives from a man aged 70 or older with active or convalescent COVID-19. Here the CDR3 DNA reads TGTGCCACCAGCAACCCACAGGGTCGGGTTTGGACAGATACGCAGTATTTT. Translation: CATSNPQGRVWTDTQYF.